This T cell receptor (beta chain) was sequenced in a study of cytomegalovirus exposure and HLA in healthy donors (TCRdb year 2017). Context from the whole study: An earlier analysis of some 600 of the donors reported around 280 Gb of sequence data and 117 million unique TCR beta sequences obtained from around 170 million T cells. Genome-wide SNP genotypes for about three fifths of the 666 donors were used in a later genetic analysis, which treated that subset as a discovery cohort. To predict cytomegalovirus infection status, the study brought together high-throughput TCR immunosequencing, statistical association of individual TCRs with disease status, and machine learning. HLA typing included class I and class II loci at four-digit resolution. Using immunosequencing, the study profiled T cell repertoires from 550 to 750 subjects and related those repertoires to cytomegalovirus serostatus. Donor age, sex, ethnicity and CMV serostatus were compiled together with the repertoire data. Every discovery cohort repertoire had been produced on one sequencing platform. The study aimed to test whether cataloging public T cell receptors could reveal signatures of past pathogen exposure. In an earlier analysis of 500 to 650 of the donors, high-throughput TCR beta sequencing was used to judge whether each TCR beta V gene segment behaved as functional or pseudogenic. Along with the roughly 710-subject first cohort, a separate validation cohort of over a hundred different subjects was used. The later analysis used no new phenotypic data to find candidate immune exposures, relying instead on TCR beta sequences and their occurrence across donors. Because of strong linkage in the cohort, four to six DR-DQ haplotypes were treated as single units for association and clustering. Among some 400 genotyped donors of the cohort, an average of roughly 240,000 unique TCR beta nucleotide sequences were sequenced per donor, roughly 20% of them non-productive. The number of donors typed differed by locus, with about 620-630 for A, B, C, DRB1 and DQB1, more than 500 for DQA1, some 570 for DPA1, and 450 to 480 for DPB1. A later analysis re-analyzed previously published TCR beta repertoires from 550 to 700 donors and added high-resolution HLA genotyping to study TCR occurrence patterns. Approximately 330 gigabases of sequencing data and tens of millions of unique TCR sequences made up an early release that covered approximately 620 HLA-typed donors. The genetic ancestry cluster associated with self-reported Caucasian donors included 81% of the roughly 380 genotyped donors.

Beyond this particular receptor, the publication reports: The presence/absence analyses assumed that sequencing depth was roughly uniform across donors, and that assumption may not be true. Specific HLA alleles were associated with 16,951 TCR beta sequences at a false discovery rate of 0.05 in a later analysis. A cluster of highly shared sequence variants was judged likely to be a technical artifact of the sequencing pipeline. The study listed over 150 TCR beta chains as associated with cytomegalovirus. In a later analysis, most CMV-associated TCR beta chains were found to appear HLA-restricted, with HLA associations seemingly driven largely by CMV exposure. According to the authors, the approach could potentially be generalized to other disease states and immunological phenotypes. A later analysis found that TCR association rates varied across HLA loci, with DRB1 alleles showing the most associated TCRs and HLA-C alleles the fewest. Most TCR sequences were observed very rarely across donors, whereas some public TCRs were present in many individuals. A further reported finding was that TCR beta sequences accurately predicted the HLA-A and HLA-B alleles for most subjects in the first cohort. Immune exposure information for the cohort was limited to CMV serostatus. In a later genetic analysis, fewer N-insertions in productive TCRs were reported among donors in an Asian-associated ancestry cluster than the roughly 700-donor mean. A later analysis reported that several top co-occurrence clusters appeared linked to parvovirus B19, influenza, CMV and Epstein-Barr virus. Linkage disequilibrium might explain the correlated functional status among segregating V segments, but an unknown experimental factor could not be ruled out. In an earlier analysis of about 600 of the donors, most TCR beta V segments appeared in productive rearrangements about 87% or about 30% of the time, broadly matching IMGT annotations. An association between a missense DCLRE1C variant and V-gene and J-gene trimming of TCR beta chains was found in a later genetic analysis and replicated in an independent cohort. This cohort had only TCR beta chains sequenced, and the lack of alpha or paired-chain data limited which features could be detected. In both the original and validation cohorts, the classifier was reported to diagnose cytomegalovirus status with high specificity and sensitivity. Because the 87-base-pair reads could not distinguish some IMGT-functional V segments, including TRBV6-2 and TRBV6-3, those segments were excluded. A few of the identified cytomegalovirus-associated TCR beta chains were confirmed in vitro to be specific for cytomegalovirus antigens. Compared with equally common non-associated chains, HLA-associated TCR beta chains in a later analysis were more clonally expanded and had lower generation probabilities. HLA typing was unavailable for some donors at each locus, so association tests used only the typed subset. Strong co-occurrence of HLA alleles, especially DR and DQ, made assigning TCR associations to individual alleles difficult. About 17 rarely observed V segments, including chromosome 9 orphons, were excluded from the earlier analysis of just under 600 of the donors because counts were too low.

This clone appeared a single time. Its antigen remains undetermined. There are no base qualities to consult, and no much larger clone falls within one base. Library creation used the immunoSEQ multiplex PCR assay. For the multiplex PCR, a mixture combining 60 forward primers for TCR Vbeta segments and 13 reverse primers for TCR Jbeta segments was used. A multiplex PCR assay on genomic DNA amplified the CDR3 region of rearranged TCR beta genes. The Illumina HiSeq System was used to sequence the amplified TCR beta libraries as 87-base-pair reads. The original methods were these. In a later analysis, tens of millions of unique TCR beta chains were counted across the approximately 620 repertoires, and around 10 million of these chains were shared by at least two donors. A nearest-neighbor algorithm error-corrected the raw reads and collapsed the reads into unique sequences, merging closely related sequences to remove PCR and sequencing errors. CDR3 sequences were aligned to IMGT reference sequences to assign V, D and J gene segments. For a sequence to be retained, a match of at least six nucleotides was required to both a V gene segment and a J gene segment. Rearrangements were called productive when the CDR3 lacked stop codons and stayed in frame with V and J; all others were non-productive. Following IMGT convention, CDR3 was defined as the stretch from the second conserved V-encoded cysteine up to the conserved J-encoded phenylalanine. The earlier analysis of fewer than 750 of the donors excluded sequences that lacked an unambiguous match to a single V gene segment. In an earlier analysis of around 600 of the donors, V segments were called functional above 56.7% productive rearrangements and were called segregating when the between-donor standard deviation exceeded 5%. A statistical classification framework was built to diagnose cytomegalovirus status from the catalog of TCR beta chain sequences. V and J gene assignment, in a later analysis, came from comparing TCR nucleotide sequences with IMGT/GENE-DB human TR gene sequences. A later analysis assigned CDR3 sequences and most-parsimonious VDJ recombination scenarios with the TCRdist pipeline. A later analysis defined each TCR beta chain by its CDR3 amino acid sequence plus V-gene family, and excluded reads lacking a unique V-gene family. A later analysis removed 592 highly shared, low-generation-probability nucleotide sequences to deal with suspected cross-contamination and a sequencing artifact. For each public chain, a later analysis derived a clonal expansion index from normalized ranks of inferred template counts within each repertoire. A later analysis computed generation probabilities with a VDJ recombination model fitted to out-of-frame rearrangements, and checked the results against IGoR. A later analysis scored TCR-TCR, TCR-HLA and TCR-CMV co-occurrence with hypergeometric tests, applying a repertoire-size bias correction to TCR pairs. False discovery rates were estimated in a later analysis by permuting HLA or CMV assignments 20 times. A later analysis grouped co-occurring TCRs with DBSCAN, adding TCRdist sequence similarity when clustering within HLA-allele-positive subsets. Repertoires with fewer than 30,000 or more than 120,000 public chains were left out of co-occurrence clustering, as were a few repertoires with anomalous nucleotide sharing. The source is immuneACCESS, and TCRdb retained only in-frame sequences with V and J called. Part of the clones is not carried over; for the studies checked, unresolved V genes explain less than half of this, and the remainder is unexplained. For V, J and clone size, that table is used; D and trimming come from the DNA. The sample profile shows approximately 170,000 clones; around 78% of them were found once. Clones ranked in the top ten supply about 1.9% of the sample.

In total, roughly 670 healthy bone marrow donors made up the cohort. Cohort members were all nominally healthy when sampled, although unrecorded immune exposures were likely present. The donor was CMV seropositive and was included in the group of 290 or so seropositive cohort members. A peripheral blood sample was collected from each donor, and TCR beta sequencing was performed on peripheral blood mononuclear cells. The Qiagen DNeasy Blood Extraction Kit was used to extract genomic DNA from the blood cell samples. The germline V gene yields SGHRS for CDR1 and YFSETQ for CDR2. The CDR3 covers 18 residues, taking in both the cysteine and the phenylalanine. Just the 54-base CDR3 DNA is kept, in frame starting at base 1. Compared with germline, V lacks 2 bases and J lacks 0 bases; bases without a gene match: 8.

The sequence was collected from a woman in her twenties or thirties in good health and CMV-seropositive. Sequenced material: PBMCs. The sequence links TRBV5-1 to TRBJ2-3; 11 middle bases align to TRBD2. The sequence in DNA is TGCGCCAGCAGCTTTCCTAGCGGGAGGCTCGCTAGCACAGATACGCAGTATTTT. Translated, it gives CASSFPSGRLASTDTQYF. Joined to the reference TRBV5-1 and TRBJ2-3 proteins, this CDR3 gives the full variable domain: KAGVTQTPRYLIKTRGQQVTLSCSPISGHRSVSWYQQTPGQGLQFLFEYFSETQRNKGNFPGRFSGRQFSNSRSEMNVSTLELGDSALYLCASSFPSGRLASTDTQYFGPGTRLTVL.